The 8 T cell receptor beta chains listed next were all sequenced from one sample in a study of blood T cell repertoires in COVID-19. TCRdb's copy holds only in-frame clones and misses some; the assay was immunoSEQ multiplex PCR. The sample shows approximately 150,000 clones, more than 65% of them seen only once. Sequencing input: peripheral blood. The receptors were gathered from a woman in her fifties or sixties with COVID-19, enrolled during active disease.

The chain is built from TRBV9 and TRBJ2-5; 8 bases align to TRBD1. With V trimmed by 3 bases and J by 1 base, 5 bases remained unmatched. Germline-derived CDR1 and CDR2 are SGDLS and YYNGEE. This CDR3 is built from 15 residues. In DNA form, the CDR3 reads TGTGCCAGCAGCGACCGGACAGGGCCCCAAGAGACCCAGTACTTC. It translates to CASSDRTGPQETQYF.

V usage is TRBV18 and J usage is TRBJ1-1; TRBD1 aligns across 7 bases. CDR1 KGHSH and CDR2 LQKENI come from the germline V gene. V dropped 1 base and J dropped 1; count of bases not matched to a gene: 6. The CDR3 contains 16 residues. This CDR3 is CASSPRPTGANTEAFF. The CDR3 DNA is TGTGCCAGCTCACCACGACCAACAGGGGCGAACACTGAAGCTTTCTTT.

J is TRBJ1-5 and V is TRBV7-2; 10 bases align to TRBD1. The junction had 10 bases not matched to a gene; V was cut back by 5 bases and J by 6 bases. The CDR3 consists of 16 residues. CDR1 is SGHTA and CDR2 is FQGNSA in the germline V gene. Here the CDR3 DNA reads TGTGCCAGCAGCCCAACCCTGGGACAGGGGAGTCAGCCCCAGCATTTT. Its protein is CASSPTLGQGSQPQHF.

J is TRBJ2-1 and V is TRBV18, with 7 positions matching TRBD2. This CDR3 is 15 amino acids long. V lost 5 bases and J lost 4; bases outside the gene matches: 8. Per the germline V gene, CDR1 is KGHSH and CDR2 is LQKENI. The CDR3 DNA is TGTGCCAGCTCAATCCGGGACTACCCTTACAATGAGCAGTTCTTC. Translated, it gives CASSIRDYPYNEQFF.

The rearrangement joins TRBV20-1 to TRBJ2-5; tentative D call: TRBD2 (6 bases). V gave up 8 bases and J gave up 5 bases, with 12 bases separating them. The CDR3 has 11 residues. CDR1 is DFQATT, CDR2 SNEGSKA, per germline (reference sequence). The DNA for the CDR3 is TGCAGTAAAGGGACTCACGAGACCCAGTACTTC. Amino acids: CSKGTHETQYF.

V is TRBV19 and J is TRBJ2-7, with 7 bases lining up with TRBD2. The germline V gene encodes CDR1 LNHDA and CDR2 SQIVND (reference sequence). The CDR3 runs to 15 residues. Trimming took 1 base from V and 3 from J; bases not matched to a gene: 6. The CDR3 loop reads CASSIGQREYYEQYF. CDR3 bases: TGTGCCAGTAGTATAGGTCAGCGGGAATACTACGAGCAGTACTTC.

The CDR3 DNA reads TGTGCCAGCAGCTCGGGGGTGGCGGGATTCTACGAGCAGTACTTC. As protein: CASSSGVAGFYEQYF. This rearrangement joins TRBV7-2 to TRBJ2-7, with a weak D call TRBD2 (6 bases). The germline gives CDR1 SGHTA, CDR2 FQGNSA. V gave up 4 bases and J gave up 3 bases, with 16 bases separating them. The CDR3 is 15 residues long.

V and J are TRBV7-2 and TRBJ1-1; tentatively, D is TRBD1 (6 bases). The CDR3 is 13 amino acids. Germline CDR1 is SGHTA and CDR2 is FQGNSA. The V and J ends lost 3 bases and 1 base respectively, with 6 bases between them. The CDR3 sequence: CASSLGQNTEAFF. DNA of the CDR3: TGTGCCAGCAGCTTGGGACAGAACACTGAAGCTTTCTTT.